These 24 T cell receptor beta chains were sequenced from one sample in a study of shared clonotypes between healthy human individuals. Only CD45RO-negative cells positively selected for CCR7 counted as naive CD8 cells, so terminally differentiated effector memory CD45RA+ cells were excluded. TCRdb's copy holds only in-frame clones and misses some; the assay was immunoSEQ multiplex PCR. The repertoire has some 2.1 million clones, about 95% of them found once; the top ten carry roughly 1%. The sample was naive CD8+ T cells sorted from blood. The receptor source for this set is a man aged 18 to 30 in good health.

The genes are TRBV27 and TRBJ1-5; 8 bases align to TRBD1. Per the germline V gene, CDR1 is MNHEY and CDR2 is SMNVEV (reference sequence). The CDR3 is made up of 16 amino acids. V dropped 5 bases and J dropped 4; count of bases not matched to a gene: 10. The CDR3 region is CASSPLTGANNQPQHF. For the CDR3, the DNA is TGTGCCAGCAGTCCGCTGACAGGGGCAAATAATCAGCCCCAGCATTTT.

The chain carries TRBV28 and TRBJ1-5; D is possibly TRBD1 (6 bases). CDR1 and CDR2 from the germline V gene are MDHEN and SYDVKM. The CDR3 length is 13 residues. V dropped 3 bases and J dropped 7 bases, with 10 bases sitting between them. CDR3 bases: TGTGCCAGCAGTTTGGGGACAATACAGCCCCAGCATTTT. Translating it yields CASSLGTIQPQHF. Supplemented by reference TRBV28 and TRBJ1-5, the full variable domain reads DVKVTQSSRYLVKRTGEKVFLECVQDMDHENMFWYRQDPGLGLRLIYFSYDVKMKEKGDIPEGYSVSREKKERFSLILESASTNQTSMYLCASSLGTIQPQHFGDGTRLSIL.

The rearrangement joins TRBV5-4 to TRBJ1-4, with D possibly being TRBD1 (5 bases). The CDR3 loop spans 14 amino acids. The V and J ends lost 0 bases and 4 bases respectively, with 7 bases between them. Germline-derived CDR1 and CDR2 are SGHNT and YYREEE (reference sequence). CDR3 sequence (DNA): TGTGCCAGCAGCTTGGGACAGAGTAATGAAAAACTGTTTTTT. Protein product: CASSLGQSNEKLFF.

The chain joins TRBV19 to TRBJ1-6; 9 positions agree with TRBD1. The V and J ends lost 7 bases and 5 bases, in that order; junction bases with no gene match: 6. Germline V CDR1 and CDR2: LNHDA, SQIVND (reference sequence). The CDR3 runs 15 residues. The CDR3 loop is CASIPGQGDNSPLHF. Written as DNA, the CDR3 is TGTGCCAGTATCCCGGGACAGGGCGATAATTCACCCCTCCACTTT.

The CDR3 sequence: CASSEFTGYPYEQYF. CDR3 coding DNA: TGTGCCAGCAGTGAGTTCACAGGGTATCCCTACGAGCAGTACTTC. V is TRBV6-1 and J is TRBJ2-7; weak D call: TRBD1 (6 bases). The germline CDR1 and CDR2 sequences are MNHNS and SASEGT. The CDR3 sequence is 15 residues long. V was pared by 3 bases and J by 2 bases, with 14 bases between.

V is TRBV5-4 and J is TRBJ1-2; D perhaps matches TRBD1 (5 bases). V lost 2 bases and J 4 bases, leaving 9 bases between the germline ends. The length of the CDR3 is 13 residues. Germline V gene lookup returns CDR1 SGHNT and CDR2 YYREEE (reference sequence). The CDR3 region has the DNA TGTGCCAGCAGCTTAGGAGGGGCCTATGGCTACACCTTC. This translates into CASSLGGAYGYTF. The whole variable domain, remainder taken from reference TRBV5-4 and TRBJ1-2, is ETGVTQSPTHLIKTRGQQVTLRCSSQSGHNTVSWYQQALGQGPQFIFQYYREEENGRGNFPPRFSGLQFPNYSSELNVNALELDDSALYLCASSLGGAYGYTFGSGTRLTVV.

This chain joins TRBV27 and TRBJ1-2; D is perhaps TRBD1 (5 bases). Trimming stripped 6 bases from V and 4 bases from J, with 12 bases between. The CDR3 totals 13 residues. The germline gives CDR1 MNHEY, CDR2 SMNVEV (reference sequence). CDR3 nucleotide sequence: TGTGCCAGCAGCGATAGCGGGGGCTATGGCTACACCTTC. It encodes CASSDSGGYGYTF.

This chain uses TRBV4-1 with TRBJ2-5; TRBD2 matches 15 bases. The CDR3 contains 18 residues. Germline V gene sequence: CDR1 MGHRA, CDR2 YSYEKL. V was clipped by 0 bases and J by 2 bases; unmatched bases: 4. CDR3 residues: CASSQDLGLAGGQETQYF. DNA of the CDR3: TGCGCCAGCAGCCAAGATCTAGGACTAGCGGGGGGGCAAGAGACCCAGTACTTC.

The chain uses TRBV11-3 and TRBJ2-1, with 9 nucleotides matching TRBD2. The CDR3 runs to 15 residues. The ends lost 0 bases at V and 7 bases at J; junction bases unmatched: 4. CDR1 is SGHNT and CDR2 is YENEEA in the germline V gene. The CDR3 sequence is CASSLEREGQNEQFF. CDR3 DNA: TGTGCCAGCAGCTTAGAGCGGGAGGGCCAGAATGAGCAGTTCTTC.

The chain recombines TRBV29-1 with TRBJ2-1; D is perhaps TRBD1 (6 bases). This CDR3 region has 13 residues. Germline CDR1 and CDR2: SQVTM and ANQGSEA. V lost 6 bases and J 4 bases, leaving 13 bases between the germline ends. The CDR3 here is CSVVARGYNEQFF. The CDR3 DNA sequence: TGCAGCGTCGTAGCTAGGGGGTACAATGAGCAGTTCTTC.

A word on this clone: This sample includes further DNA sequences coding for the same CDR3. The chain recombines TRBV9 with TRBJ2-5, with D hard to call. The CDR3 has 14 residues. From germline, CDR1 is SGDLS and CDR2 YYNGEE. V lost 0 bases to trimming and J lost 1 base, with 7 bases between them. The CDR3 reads CASSVAVGQETQYF. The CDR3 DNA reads TGTGCCAGCAGCGTAGCGGTGGGCCAAGAGACCCAGTACTTC.

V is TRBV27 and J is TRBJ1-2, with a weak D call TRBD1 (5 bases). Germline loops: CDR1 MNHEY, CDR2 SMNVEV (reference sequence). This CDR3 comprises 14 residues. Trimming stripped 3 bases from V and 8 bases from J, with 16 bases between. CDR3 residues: CASSLEAGIAGYTF. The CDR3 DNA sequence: TGTGCCAGCAGTTTGGAGGCAGGGATCGCGGGCTACACCTTC.

The CDR3 loop reads CASRLGLEGYNEQFF. In DNA form, the CDR3 reads TGTGCCAGCAGGCTGGGACTGGAGGGCTACAATGAGCAGTTCTTC. J is TRBJ2-1 and V is TRBV7-8, with D possibly matching TRBD2 (6 bases). The CDR3 length is 15 residues. The V gene lost 6 bases and the J gene lost 3 bases, with 15 bases spanning the gap. The V gene's germline CDR1 is SGHVS and CDR2 FQNEAQ. Based on the CDR3 plus reference TRBV7-8 and TRBJ2-1, the full variable domain is GAGVSQSPRYKVAKRGQDVALRCDPISGHVSLFWYQQALGQGPEFLTYFQNEAQLDKSGLPSDRFFAERPEGSVSTLKIQRTQQEDSAVYLCASRLGLEGYNEQFFGPGTRLTVL.

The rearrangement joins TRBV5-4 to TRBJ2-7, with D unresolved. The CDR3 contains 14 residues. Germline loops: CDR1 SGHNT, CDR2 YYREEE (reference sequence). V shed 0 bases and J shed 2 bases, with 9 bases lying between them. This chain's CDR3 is CASSLGETPYEQYF. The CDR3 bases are TGTGCCAGCAGCTTGGGCGAGACCCCCTACGAGCAGTACTTC.

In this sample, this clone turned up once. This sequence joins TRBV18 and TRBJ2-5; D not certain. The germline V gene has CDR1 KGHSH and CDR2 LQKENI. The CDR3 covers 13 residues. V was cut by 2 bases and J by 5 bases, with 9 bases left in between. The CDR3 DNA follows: TGTGCCAGCTCACCAGAGACCTGGGAGACCCAGTACTTC. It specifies CASSPETWETQYF.

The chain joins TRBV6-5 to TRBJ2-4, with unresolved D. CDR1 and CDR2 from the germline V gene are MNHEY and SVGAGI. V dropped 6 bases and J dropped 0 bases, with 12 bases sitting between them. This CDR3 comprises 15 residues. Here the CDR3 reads CASSPEAIAKNIQYF. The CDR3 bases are TGTGCCAGCAGCCCAGAGGCCATAGCCAAAAACATTCAGTACTTC.

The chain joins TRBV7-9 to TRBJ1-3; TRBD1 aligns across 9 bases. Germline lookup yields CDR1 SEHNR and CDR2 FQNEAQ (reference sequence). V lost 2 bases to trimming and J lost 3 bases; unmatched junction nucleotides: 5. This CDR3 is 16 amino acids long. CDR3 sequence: CASSLPGQGYGNTIYF. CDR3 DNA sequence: TGTGCCAGCAGCTTACCGGGACAGGGTTATGGAAACACCATATATTTT.

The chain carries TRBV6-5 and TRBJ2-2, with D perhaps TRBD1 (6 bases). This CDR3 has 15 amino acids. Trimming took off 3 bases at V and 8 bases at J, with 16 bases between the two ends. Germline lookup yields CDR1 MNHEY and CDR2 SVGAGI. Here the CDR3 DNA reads TGTGCCAGCAGTTATCTCGCAGGGGTAGAGGGGGAGCTGTTTTTT. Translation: CASSYLAGVEGELFF.

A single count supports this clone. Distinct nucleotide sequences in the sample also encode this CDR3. Here the CDR3 reads CSVVPRGTGELFF. The CDR3, as DNA: TGCAGCGTTGTGCCACGGGGAACCGGGGAGCTGTTTTTT. J is TRBJ2-2 and V is TRBV29-1, with D possibly TRBD2 on 5 matching bases. V was trimmed by 4 bases and J by 5 bases, leaving 11 bases between them. This CDR3 is 13 amino acids long. Germline V gives CDR1 SQVTM, CDR2 ANQGSEA.

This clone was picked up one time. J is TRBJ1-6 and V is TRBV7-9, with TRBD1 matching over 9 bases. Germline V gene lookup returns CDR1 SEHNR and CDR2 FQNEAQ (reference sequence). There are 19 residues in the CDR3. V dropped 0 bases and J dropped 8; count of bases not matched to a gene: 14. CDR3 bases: TGTGCCAGCAGCTTAGCGCCCGGGACAGGGCGGTTCGTGGATTCACCCCTCCACTTT. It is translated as CASSLAPGTGRFVDSPLHF. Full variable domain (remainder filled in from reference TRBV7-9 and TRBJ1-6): DTGVSQNPRHKITKRGQNVTFRCDPISEHNRLYWYRQTLGQGPEFLTYFQNEAQLEKSRLLSDRFSAERPKGSFSTLEIQRTEQGDSAMYLCASSLAPGTGRFVDSPLHFGNGTRLTVT.

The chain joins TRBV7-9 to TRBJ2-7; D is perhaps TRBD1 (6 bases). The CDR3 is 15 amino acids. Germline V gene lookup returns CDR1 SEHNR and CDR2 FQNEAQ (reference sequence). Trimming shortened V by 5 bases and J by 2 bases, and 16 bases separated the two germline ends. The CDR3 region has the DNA TGTGCCAGCAGCGGCCGGTTTGAGGGGGCCTACGAGCAGTACTTC. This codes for CASSGRFEGAYEQYF.

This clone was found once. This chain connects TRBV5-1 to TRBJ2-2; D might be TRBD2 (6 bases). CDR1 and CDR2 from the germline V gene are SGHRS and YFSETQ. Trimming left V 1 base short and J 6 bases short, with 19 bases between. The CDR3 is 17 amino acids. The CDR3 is CASSLFAGDFGPGELFF. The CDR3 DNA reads TGCGCCAGCAGCTTGTTTGCCGGGGACTTTGGGCCCGGGGAGCTGTTTTTT.

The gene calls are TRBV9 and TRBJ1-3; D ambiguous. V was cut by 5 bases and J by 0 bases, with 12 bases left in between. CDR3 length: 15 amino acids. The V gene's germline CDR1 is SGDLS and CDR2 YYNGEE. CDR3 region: CASSDDTLSGNTIYF. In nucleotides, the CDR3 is TGTGCCAGCAGTGACGATACTCTCTCTGGAAACACCATATATTTT.

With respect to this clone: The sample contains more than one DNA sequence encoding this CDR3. This chain's CDR3 is CASSPGLAYEQYF. The CDR3 coding sequence is TGTGCCAGCAGTCCGGGACTAGCGTACGAGCAGTACTTC. This chain uses TRBV11-2 with TRBJ2-7; 10 nucleotides align to TRBD2. The CDR3 is 13 amino acids. The germline CDR1 and CDR2 sequences are SGHAT and FQNNGV. V lost 6 bases, J lost 4 bases, and 3 bases stayed unmatched.